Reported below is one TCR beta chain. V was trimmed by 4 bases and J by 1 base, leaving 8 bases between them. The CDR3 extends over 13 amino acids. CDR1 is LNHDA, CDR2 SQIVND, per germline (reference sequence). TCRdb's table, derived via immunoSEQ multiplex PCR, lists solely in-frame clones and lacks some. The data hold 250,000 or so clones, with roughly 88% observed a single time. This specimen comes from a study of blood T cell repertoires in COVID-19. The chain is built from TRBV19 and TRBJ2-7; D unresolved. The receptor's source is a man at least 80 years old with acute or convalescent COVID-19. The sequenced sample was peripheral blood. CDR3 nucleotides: TGTGCCAGTAGTACCGTCAGGTCCTACGAGCAGTACTTC. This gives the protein CASSTVRSYEQYF.